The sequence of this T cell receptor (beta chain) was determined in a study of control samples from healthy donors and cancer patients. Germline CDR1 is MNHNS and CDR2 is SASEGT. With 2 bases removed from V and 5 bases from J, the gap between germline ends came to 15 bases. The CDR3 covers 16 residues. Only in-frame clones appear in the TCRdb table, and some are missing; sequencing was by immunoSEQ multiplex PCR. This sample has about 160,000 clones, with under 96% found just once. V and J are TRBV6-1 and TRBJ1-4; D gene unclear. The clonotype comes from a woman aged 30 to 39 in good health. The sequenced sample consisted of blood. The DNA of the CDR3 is TGTGCCAGCAGTGAACTCTCCCAACAGCTAAATGAAAAACTGTTTTTT. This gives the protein CASSELSQQLNEKLFF.